The entry that follows covers one T cell receptor (beta chain) sequence. As yet, its antigen is unknown. This entry is derived from a study of CD4 T cells in relation to SARS-CoV-2 and coronaviruses. Study context: TCR beta CDR3s were sequenced after 10-day antigen culture of PBMCs.

CD4+ T cells from unexposed donors were obtained before the COVID-19 pandemic (2011-2018). After about ten days of culture, CD4+ T cells were isolated. As cell numbers allowed, unexposed-donor CD4+ T cells faced SARS-CoV-2 S/N and four cold-coronavirus spikes. Each well had around 2.2 million PBMCs in around 5% human AB serum with IL-2. In germline, CDR1 is SNHLY, CDR2 FYNNEI. The CDR3 consists of 14 residues. V lost 6 bases, J lost 2 bases, and 5 bases stayed unmatched. Assay: immunoSEQ multiplex PCR; the TCRdb copy retains only in-frame clones and omits some. The sample gives approximately 22,000 clones, roughly 72% of which show up once; approximately 16% is in the top ten. Whole-study results and caveats: Crossreactive clones expanded significantly less to SARS-CoV-2 than monoreactive clones.

The chain links TRBV2 to TRBJ2-3, with 7 bases aligning to TRBD1. The specimen sequenced was CD4+ T cells from PBMCs, cultured in vitro. This TCR came from a human donor in good health. CDR3 protein: CASRPGTVTDTQYF. The DNA of the CDR3 is TGTGCCAGCAGGCCCGGGACAGTCACAGATACGCAGTATTTT. The complete variable domain, with remaining parts taken from reference TRBV2 and TRBJ2-3, reads EPEVTQTPSHQVTQMGQEVILRCVPISNHLYFYWYRQILGQKVEFLVSFYNNEISEKSEIFDDQFSVERPDGSNFTLKIRSTKLEDSAMYFCASRPGTVTDTQYFGPGTRLTVL.